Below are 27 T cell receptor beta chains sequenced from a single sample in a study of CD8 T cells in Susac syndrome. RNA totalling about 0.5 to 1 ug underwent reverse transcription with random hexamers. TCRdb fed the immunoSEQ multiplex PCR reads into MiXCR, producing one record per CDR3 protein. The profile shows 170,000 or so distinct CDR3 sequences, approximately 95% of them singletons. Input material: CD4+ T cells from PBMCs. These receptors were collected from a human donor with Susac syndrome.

CDR3 DNA sequence: TGCGCCAGCAGCCCAAGCGGGGCCTCGTTGGGTAACAATGAGCAGTTCTTC. It encodes CASSPSGASLGNNEQFF. This sequence joins TRBV4-1 and TRBJ2-1; 7 bases are a match to TRBD2. The CDR3 spans 17 residues. The V gene's germline CDR1 is MGHRA and CDR2 YSYEKL. V gave up 4 bases and J gave up 5 bases; unmatched junction bases: 14.

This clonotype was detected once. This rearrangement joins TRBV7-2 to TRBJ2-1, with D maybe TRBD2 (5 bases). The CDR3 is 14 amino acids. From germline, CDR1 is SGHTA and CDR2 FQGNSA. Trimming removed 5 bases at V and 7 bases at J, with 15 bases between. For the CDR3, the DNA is TGTGCCAGCAGCACCGGGATTCCCGGGAATGAGCAGTTCTTC. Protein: CASSTGIPGNEQFF.

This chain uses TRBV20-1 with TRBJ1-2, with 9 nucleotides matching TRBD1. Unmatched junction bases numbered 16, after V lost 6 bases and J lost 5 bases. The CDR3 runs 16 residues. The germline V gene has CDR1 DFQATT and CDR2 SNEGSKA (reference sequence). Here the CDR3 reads CSADTWSEGQGYGYTF. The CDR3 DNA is TGCAGTGCCGATACCTGGAGTGAGGGACAGGGTTATGGCTACACCTTC.

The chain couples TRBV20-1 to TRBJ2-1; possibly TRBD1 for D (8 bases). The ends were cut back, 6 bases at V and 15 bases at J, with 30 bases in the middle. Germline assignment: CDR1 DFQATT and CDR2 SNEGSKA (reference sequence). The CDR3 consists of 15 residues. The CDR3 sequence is CSAPVLQGGKTVAFF. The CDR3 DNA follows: TGCAGTGCCCCCGTTCTACAGGGGGGGAAAACCGTGGCGTTCTTC.

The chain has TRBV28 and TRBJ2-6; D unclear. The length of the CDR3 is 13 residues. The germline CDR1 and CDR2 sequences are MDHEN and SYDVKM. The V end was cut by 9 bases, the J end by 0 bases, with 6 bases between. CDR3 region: CASYSSGANVLTF. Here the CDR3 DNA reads TGTGCCAGTTACAGCTCTGGGGCCAACGTCCTGACTTTC.

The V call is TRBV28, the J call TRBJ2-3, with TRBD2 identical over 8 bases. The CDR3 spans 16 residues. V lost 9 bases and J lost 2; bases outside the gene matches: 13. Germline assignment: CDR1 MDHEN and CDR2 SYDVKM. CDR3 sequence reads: CASSGRGSGFTDTQYF. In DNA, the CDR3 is TGTGCCAGTTCCGGGAGGGGATCTGGTTTCACAGATACGCAGTATTTT.

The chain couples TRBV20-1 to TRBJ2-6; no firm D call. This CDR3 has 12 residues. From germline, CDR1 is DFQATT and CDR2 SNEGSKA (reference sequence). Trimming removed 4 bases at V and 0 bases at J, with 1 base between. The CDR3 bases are TGCAGTGCTAACTCTGGGGCCAACGTCCTGACTTTC. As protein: CSANSGANVLTF.

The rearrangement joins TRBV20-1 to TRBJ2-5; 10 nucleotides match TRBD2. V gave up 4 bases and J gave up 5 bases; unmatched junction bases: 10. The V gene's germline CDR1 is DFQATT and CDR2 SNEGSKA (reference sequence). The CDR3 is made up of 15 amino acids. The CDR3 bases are TGCAGTGCTACTGGAGCGGGGGGGCCTCGGGAGACCCAGTACTTC. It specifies CSATGAGGPRETQYF.

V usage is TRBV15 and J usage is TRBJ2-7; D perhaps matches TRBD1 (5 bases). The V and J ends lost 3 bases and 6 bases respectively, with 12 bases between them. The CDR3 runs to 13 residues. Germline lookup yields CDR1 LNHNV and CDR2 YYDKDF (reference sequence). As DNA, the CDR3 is TGTGCCACCAGCAGTGGACAAAGGGGCGAGCAGTACGTC. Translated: CATSSGQRGEQYV.

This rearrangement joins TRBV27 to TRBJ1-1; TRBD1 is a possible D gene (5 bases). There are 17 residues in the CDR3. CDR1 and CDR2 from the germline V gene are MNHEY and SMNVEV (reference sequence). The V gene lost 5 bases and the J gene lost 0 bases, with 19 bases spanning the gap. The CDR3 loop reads CASSPGPRRGMNTEAFF. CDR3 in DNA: TGTGCCAGCAGTCCAGGGCCGAGGAGGGGTATGAACACTGAAGCTTTCTTT.

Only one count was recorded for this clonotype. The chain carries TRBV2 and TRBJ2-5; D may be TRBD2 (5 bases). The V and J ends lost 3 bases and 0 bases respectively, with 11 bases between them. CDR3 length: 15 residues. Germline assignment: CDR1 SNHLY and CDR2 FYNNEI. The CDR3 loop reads CASSEASPYQETQYF. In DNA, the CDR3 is TGTGCCAGCAGTGAGGCTAGCCCCTACCAAGAGACCCAGTACTTC.

The CDR3 DNA sequence: TGTGCCACCACACGGGGGGAGTCGTTCTTC. As protein: CATTRGESFF. This chain links TRBV28 with TRBJ2-1, with 7 positions matching TRBD2. V gave up 10 bases and J gave up 15 bases; unmatched junction bases: 9. Germline CDR1 is MDHEN and CDR2 is SYDVKM. CDR3 length equals 10 residues.

DNA of the CDR3: TGTGCCAGCAGCTTAGCTGCCCAAGCGAACACCGGGGAGCTGTTTTTT. This sequence encodes CASSLAAQANTGELFF. The chain couples TRBV7-2 to TRBJ2-2, with unresolved D. V dropped 0 bases and J dropped 0 bases, with 8 bases sitting between them. The germline V gene encodes CDR1 SGHTA and CDR2 FQGNSA. The CDR3 extends over 16 amino acids.

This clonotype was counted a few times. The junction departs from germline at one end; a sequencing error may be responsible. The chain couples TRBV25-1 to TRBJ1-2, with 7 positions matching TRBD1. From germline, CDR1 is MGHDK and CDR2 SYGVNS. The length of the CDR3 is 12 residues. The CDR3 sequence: CASRTGLGGYTF. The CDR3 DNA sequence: TGTGCAAGCAGGACAGGTTTAGGTGGCTACACCTTC.

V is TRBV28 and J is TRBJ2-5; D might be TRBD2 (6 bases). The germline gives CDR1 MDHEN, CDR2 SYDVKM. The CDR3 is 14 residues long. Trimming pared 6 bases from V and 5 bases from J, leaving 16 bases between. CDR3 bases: TGTGCCAGCAGGTTTATGGCGGGGTCCGAGACCCAGTACTTC. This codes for CASRFMAGSETQYF.

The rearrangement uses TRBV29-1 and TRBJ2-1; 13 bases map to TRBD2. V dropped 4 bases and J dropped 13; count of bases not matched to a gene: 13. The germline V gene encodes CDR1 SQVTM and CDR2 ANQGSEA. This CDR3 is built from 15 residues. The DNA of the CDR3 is TGCAGCGTTGGGGGAGAGGTAAGGACTAGCGGGAGCCAGTTCTTC. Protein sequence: CSVGGEVRTSGSQFF.

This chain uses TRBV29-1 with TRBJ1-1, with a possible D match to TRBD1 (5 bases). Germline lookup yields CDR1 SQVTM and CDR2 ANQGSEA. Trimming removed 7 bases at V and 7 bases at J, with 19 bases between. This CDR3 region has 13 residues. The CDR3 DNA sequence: TGCAGCGGGGGGGAACAGGCATTGGGTGAAGCTTTCTTT. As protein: CSGGEQALGEAFF.

CDR3 region: CATSLRIGTGSSGYTF. CDR3 nucleotide sequence: TGTGCCACCAGCCTTCGAATTGGGACAGGTAGTAGCGGCTACACCTTC. The rearrangement links TRBV15 to TRBJ1-2; 8 bases fit TRBD1. The length of the CDR3 is 16 residues. V shed 5 bases and J 8 bases; nucleotides not matched to a gene: 16. Germline values: CDR1 LNHNV, CDR2 YYDKDF (reference sequence).

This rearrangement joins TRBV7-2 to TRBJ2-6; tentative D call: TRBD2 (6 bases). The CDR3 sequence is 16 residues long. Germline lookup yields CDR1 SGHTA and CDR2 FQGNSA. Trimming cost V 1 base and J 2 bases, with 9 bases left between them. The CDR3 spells CASSLVRGTGANVLTF. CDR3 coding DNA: TGTGCCAGCAGCTTAGTTCGGGGGACTGGGGCCAACGTCCTGACTTTC.

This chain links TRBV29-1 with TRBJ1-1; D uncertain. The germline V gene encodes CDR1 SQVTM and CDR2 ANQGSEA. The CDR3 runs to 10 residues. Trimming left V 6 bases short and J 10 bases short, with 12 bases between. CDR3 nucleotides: TGCAGCGTCCGGCGGCGGAGAGCTTTCTTT. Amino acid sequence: CSVRRRRAFF.

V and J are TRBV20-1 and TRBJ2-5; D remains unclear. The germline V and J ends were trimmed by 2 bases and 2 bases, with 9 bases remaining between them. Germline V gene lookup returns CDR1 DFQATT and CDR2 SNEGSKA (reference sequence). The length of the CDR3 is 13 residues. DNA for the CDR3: TGCAGTGCTAGACGAGGCAGTCAAGAGACCCAGTACTTC. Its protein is CSARRGSQETQYF.

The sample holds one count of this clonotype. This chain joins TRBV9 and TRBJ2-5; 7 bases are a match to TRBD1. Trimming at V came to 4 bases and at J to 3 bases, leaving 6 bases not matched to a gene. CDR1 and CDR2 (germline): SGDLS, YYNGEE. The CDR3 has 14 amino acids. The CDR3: CASSPWTGEETQYF. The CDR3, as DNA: TGTGCCAGCAGCCCCTGGACAGGAGAAGAGACCCAGTACTTC. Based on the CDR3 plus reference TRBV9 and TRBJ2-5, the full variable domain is DSGVTQTPKHLITATGQRVTLRCSPRSGDLSVYWYQQSLDQGLQFLIQYYNGEERAKGNILERFSAQQFPDLHSELNLSSLELGDSALYFCASSPWTGEETQYFGPGTRLLVL.

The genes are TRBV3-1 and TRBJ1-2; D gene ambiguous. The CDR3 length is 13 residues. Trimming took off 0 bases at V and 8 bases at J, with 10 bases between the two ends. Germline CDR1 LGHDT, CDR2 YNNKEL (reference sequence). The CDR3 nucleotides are TGTGCCAGCAGCCAAGATGAAAGGAAAGGCTACACCTTC. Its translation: CASSQDERKGYTF.

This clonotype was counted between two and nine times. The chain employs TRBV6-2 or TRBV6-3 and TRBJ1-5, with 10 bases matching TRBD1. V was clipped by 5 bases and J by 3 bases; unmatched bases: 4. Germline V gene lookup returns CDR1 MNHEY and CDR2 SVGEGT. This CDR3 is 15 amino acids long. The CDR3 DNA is TGTGCCAGCAGTACCGGGACAGGGGTCAATCAGCCCCAGCATTTT. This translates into CASSTGTGVNQPQHF.

The CDR3 bases are TGCAGTGCTGCAGGGTACGGGGAGCTGTTTTTT. It codes for CSAAGYGELFF. The J gene is TRBJ2-2, the V gene TRBV20-1; tentatively, D is TRBD1 (5 bases). This CDR3 comprises 11 residues. CDR1 DFQATT and CDR2 SNEGSKA come from the germline V gene (reference sequence). V was trimmed by 5 bases and J by 7 bases, leaving 8 bases between them.

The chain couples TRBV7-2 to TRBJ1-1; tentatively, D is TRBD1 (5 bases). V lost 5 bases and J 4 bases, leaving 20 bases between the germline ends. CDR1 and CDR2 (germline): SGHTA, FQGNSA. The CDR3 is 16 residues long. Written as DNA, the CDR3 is TGTGCCAGCAGCCCCCTGGGGCGCTCCCCCCCCACTGAAGCTTTCTTT. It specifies CASSPLGRSPPTEAFF.

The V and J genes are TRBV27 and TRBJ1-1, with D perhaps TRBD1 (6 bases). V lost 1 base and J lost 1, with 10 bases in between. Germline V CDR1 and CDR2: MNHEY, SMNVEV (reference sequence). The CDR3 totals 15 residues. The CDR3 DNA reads TGTGCCAGCAGTTTATTAGGGGGGGGGAACACTGAAGCTTTCTTT. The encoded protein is CASSLLGGGNTEAFF.